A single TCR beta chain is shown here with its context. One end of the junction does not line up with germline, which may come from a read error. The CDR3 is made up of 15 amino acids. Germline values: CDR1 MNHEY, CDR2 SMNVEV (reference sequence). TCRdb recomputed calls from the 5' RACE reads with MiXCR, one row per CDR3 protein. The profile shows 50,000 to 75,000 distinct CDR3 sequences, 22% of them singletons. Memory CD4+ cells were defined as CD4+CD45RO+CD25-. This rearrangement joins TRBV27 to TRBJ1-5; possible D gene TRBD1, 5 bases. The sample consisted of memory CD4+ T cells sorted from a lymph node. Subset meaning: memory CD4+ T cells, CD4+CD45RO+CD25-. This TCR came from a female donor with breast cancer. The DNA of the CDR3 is TGCGCCAGCACCCTACTGAGGGGACCTTATCAGCCCCAGCATTTT. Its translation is CASTLLRGPYQPQHF.